This record concerns one T cell receptor beta chain sequence. Antigen: not known. This record comes from a study of shared clonotypes between healthy human individuals. At the level of the study: Plates per donor: three CD4 naive, three CD4 memory, two CD8 naive, one CD8 memory.

Study-wide findings and caveats: Sample collection involved blood only; tissue repertoires are likely different.

Measured with immunoSEQ multiplex PCR; TCRdb has only the in-frame clones, and not every one. The sample lists some 680,000 clones; around three quarters were seen once. Trimming took 3 bases from V and 4 from J; bases not matched to a gene: 8. Germline V CDR1 and CDR2: SGHRS, YFSETQ. The CDR3 length is 15 residues. V usage is TRBV5-1 and J usage is TRBJ2-7, with 9 nucleotides matching TRBD2. This TCR was sampled from a woman aged 25 to 45 in good health. Sequenced: memory CD4+ T cells sorted from blood. Noted subset: CD45RA-negative fraction. This CDR3 is CASSWGLAGEYEQYF. The CDR3, as DNA: TGCGCCAGCAGCTGGGGTTTAGCGGGAGAATACGAGCAGTACTTC.